This T cell receptor (beta chain) is from a study of cytomegalovirus exposure and HLA in healthy donors. J was trimmed by 4 bases and V by 2 bases; bases with no gene match: 7. The CDR3 consists of 15 residues. Germline values: CDR1 SGDLS, CDR2 YYNGEE. PCR involved 60 Vbeta and 13 Jbeta primers. Assay: immunoSEQ multiplex PCR; the TCRdb copy retains only in-frame clones and omits some. Here the sample spans 69,000 or so clones, 74% being singletons. The V gene is TRBV9, the J gene TRBJ2-3; the match to TRBD2 covers 7 bases. The sequenced sample was PBMCs. The sequence derives from an older woman in good health and CMV-seropositive. CDR3 in DNA: TGTGCCAGCAGCGTTTTTCCAGCGGGGTCAGATACGCAGTATTTT. It encodes CASSVFPAGSDTQYF.